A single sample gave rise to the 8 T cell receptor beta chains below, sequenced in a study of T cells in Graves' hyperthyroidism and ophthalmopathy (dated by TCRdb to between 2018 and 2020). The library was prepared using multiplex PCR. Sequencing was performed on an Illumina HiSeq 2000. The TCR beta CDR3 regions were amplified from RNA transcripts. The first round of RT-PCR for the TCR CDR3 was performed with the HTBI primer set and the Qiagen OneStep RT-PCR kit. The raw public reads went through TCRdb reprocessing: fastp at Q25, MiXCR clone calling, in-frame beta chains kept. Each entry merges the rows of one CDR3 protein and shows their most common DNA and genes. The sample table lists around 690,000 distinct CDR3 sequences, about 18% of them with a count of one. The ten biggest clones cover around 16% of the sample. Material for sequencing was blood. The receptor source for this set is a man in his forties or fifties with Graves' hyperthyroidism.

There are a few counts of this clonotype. The CDR3 is CAWRRQGRAAEAFF. CDR3 nucleotides: TGTGCCTGGAGGCGCCAGGGCAGGGCGGCTGAAGCTTTCTTT. This chain uses TRBV30 with TRBJ1-1; possibly TRBD1 for D (5 bases). The germline V gene has CDR1 GTSNPN and CDR2 SVGIG (reference sequence). CDR3 size: 14 residues. V lost 3 bases and J lost 6, with 17 bases in between.

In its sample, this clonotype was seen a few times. In nucleotides, the CDR3 is TGTGCCAGCAGTCCCCTCGGACTAGCGGGATACTACGAGCAGTACTTC. This codes for CASSPLGLAGYYEQYF. The V gene is TRBV27, the J gene TRBJ2-7, with 12 bases identical to TRBD2. CDR1 MNHEY and CDR2 SMNVEV come from the germline V gene (reference sequence). The CDR3 spans 16 residues. The J segment lost 3 bases and the V segment lost 5 bases, leaving 8 bases of the junction unmatched.

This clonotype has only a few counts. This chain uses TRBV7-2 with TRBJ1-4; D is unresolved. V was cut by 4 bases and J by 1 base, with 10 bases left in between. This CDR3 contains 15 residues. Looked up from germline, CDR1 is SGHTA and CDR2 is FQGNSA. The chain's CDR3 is CASSWTAGTNEKLFF. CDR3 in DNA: TGTGCCAGCAGCTGGACGGCCGGAACTAATGAAAAACTGTTTTTT.

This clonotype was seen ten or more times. CDR3 coding DNA: TGCAGTGCTCCCGCCCCTCGGACAGGGGGAGATGAGCAGTTCTTC. Protein: CSAPAPRTGGDEQFF. V and J are TRBV20-1 and TRBJ2-1; TRBD1 aligns across 10 bases. This CDR3 contains 15 residues. CDR1 DFQATT and CDR2 SNEGSKA come from the germline V gene (reference sequence). With V trimmed by 5 bases and J by 8 bases, 12 bases remained unmatched.

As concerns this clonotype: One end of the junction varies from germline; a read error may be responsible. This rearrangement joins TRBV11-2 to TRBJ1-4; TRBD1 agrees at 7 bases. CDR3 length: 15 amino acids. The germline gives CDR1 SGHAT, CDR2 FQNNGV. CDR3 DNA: TGTGCCAGCAGCTTAGGTCCGACAGGGAGTGAAAAAATGTTTTTT. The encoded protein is CASSLGPTGSEKMFF.

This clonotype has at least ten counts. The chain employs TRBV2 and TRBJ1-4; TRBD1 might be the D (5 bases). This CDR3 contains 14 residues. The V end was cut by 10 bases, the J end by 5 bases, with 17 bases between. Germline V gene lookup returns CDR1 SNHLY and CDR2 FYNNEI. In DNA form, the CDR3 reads TGTGCCAAATCTTCTCGGGGGGGAAATGAAAAACTGTTTTTT. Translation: CAKSSRGGNEKLFF.

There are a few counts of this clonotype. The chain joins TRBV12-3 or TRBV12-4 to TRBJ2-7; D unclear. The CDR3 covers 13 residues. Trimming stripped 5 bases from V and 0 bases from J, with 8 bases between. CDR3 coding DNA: TGTGCCAGCAGTCCGCTCCGCTCCTACGAGCAGTACTTC. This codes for CASSPLRSYEQYF.

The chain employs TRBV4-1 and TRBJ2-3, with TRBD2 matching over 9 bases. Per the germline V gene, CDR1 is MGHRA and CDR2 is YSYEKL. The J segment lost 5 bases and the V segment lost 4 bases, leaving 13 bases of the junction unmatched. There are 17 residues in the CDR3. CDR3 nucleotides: TGCGCCAGCAGCCTTCGGACTAGCGACACCAGTCGAGATACGCAGTATTTT. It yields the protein CASSLRTSDTSRDTQYF.